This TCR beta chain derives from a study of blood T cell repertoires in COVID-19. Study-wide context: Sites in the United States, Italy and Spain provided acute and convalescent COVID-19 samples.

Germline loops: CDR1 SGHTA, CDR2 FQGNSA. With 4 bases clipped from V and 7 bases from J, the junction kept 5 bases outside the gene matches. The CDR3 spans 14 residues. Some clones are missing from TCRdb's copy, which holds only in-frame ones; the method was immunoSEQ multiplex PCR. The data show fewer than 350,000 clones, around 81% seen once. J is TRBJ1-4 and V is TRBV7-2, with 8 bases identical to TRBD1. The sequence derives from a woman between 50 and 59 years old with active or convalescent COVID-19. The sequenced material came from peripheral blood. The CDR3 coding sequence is TGTGCCAGCAGCTGGGGTACAGGGGGTGAAAAACTGTTTTTT. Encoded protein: CASSWGTGGEKLFF.